The 31 T cell receptor beta chains in this list originate from one sample, sequenced in a study of blood T cell repertoires in COVID-19 (dated by TCRdb to between 2020 and 2021). Library construction relied on the immunoSEQ multiplex PCR assay. TCRdb stores this immuneACCESS table with in-frame sequences only. Part of the clones is absent; in the studies checked, under half of the shortfall reflects unresolved V genes, and no reason is known for the rest. This sample has nearly 15,000 clones in its table, and 60% to 80% of those were observed once. The top ten hold more than 12% of the sample. Material: peripheral blood. The receptors were gathered from a human donor in a cohort sampled during active COVID-19.

This clone was seen only a few times. J is TRBJ1-5 and V is TRBV9; D unclear. Per the germline V gene, CDR1 is SGDLS and CDR2 is YYNGEE. With 1 base removed from V and 3 bases from J, the gap between germline ends came to 5 bases. CDR3 size: 13 residues. The CDR3 nucleotides are TGTGCCAGCAGCGTATCCGTCAATCAGCCCCAGCATTTT. This translates into CASSVSVNQPQHF.

The V and J genes are TRBV28 and TRBJ2-7; 8 bases are shared with TRBD1. V shed 5 bases and J 7 bases; nucleotides not matched to a gene: 13. In germline, CDR1 is MDHEN, CDR2 SYDVKM. The CDR3 covers 15 residues. This CDR3 is CASSPLAGGLGEQYF. CDR3 DNA: TGTGCCAGCAGTCCTCTTGCAGGGGGCTTGGGGGAGCAGTACTTC.

The rearrangement links TRBV6-6 to TRBJ1-5, with TRBD1 as a possible D gene (6 bases). The CDR3 contains 14 residues. From germline, CDR1 is MNHNY and CDR2 SVGAGI (reference sequence). V shed 1 base and J shed 5 bases, with 9 bases lying between them. CDR3 bases: TGTGCCAGCAGTTACTTTAGACAGGATCAGCCCCAGCATTTT. Protein product: CASSYFRQDQPQHF.

This chain connects TRBV27 to TRBJ2-5; possibly TRBD2 for D (6 bases). Looked up from germline, CDR1 is MNHEY and CDR2 is SMNVEV (reference sequence). The V gene lost 6 bases and the J gene lost 5 bases, with 19 bases spanning the gap. The CDR3 totals 15 residues. The CDR3 region has the DNA TGTGCCAGCAGGCCCCTGGTGGCGGGAAGGGAGACCCAGTACTTC. Protein: CASRPLVAGRETQYF.

In this sample, this clone turned up a few times. The chain is built from TRBV6-2 or TRBV6-3 and TRBJ2-7; a weak D match, TRBD1 (5 bases). The CDR3 spans 13 residues. Germline V gene lookup returns CDR1 MNHEY and CDR2 SVGEGT. V was trimmed by 5 bases and J by 1 base, leaving 9 bases between them. In DNA, the CDR3 is TGTGCCAGCAGTCGACAGACTTCCTACGAGCAGTACTTC. Its protein product is CASSRQTSYEQYF.

The CDR3 bases are TGTGCCAGCAGCTTAGTGGGCGGCGACACCCAGGGCACTGAAGCTTTCTTT. This sequence encodes CASSLVGGDTQGTEAFF. V usage is TRBV7-9 and J usage is TRBJ1-1; TRBD1 might be the D (5 bases). There are 17 residues in the CDR3. Trimming removed 1 base from V and 4 bases from J, with 19 bases in between. Germline V gene lookup returns CDR1 SEHNR and CDR2 FQNEAQ (reference sequence).

The V gene is TRBV5-6, the J gene TRBJ1-6; D uncertain. Germline V CDR1 and CDR2: SGHDT, YYEEEE. With 2 bases removed from V and 6 bases from J, the gap between germline ends came to 6 bases. This CDR3 is 13 amino acids long. The CDR3 nucleotides read TGTGCCAGCAGCTTAGCTACTAATTCACCCCTCCACTTT. This codes for CASSLATNSPLHF.

This clone was seen once. This chain connects TRBV12-3 or TRBV12-4 to TRBJ2-2, with a tentative D call TRBD1 (5 bases). CDR3 length equals 13 residues. The V end lost 5 bases, the J end lost 7 bases, and 11 bases lay between the germline ends. The CDR3 coding sequence is TGTGCCAGCAGTGTTCAGGGCATCGGGGAGCTGTTTTTT. It translates to CASSVQGIGELFF.

By proportion, this clone is medium-sized. The chain recombines TRBV19 with TRBJ2-1; 10 bases line up with TRBD2. CDR3 length equals 15 residues. Looked up from germline, CDR1 is LNHDA and CDR2 is SQIVND (reference sequence). Trimming took 6 bases from V and 6 from J; bases not matched to a gene: 8. The chain's CDR3 is CASRTSGMSFNEQFF. The CDR3 DNA follows: TGTGCCAGTAGAACTAGCGGGATGTCATTCAATGAGCAGTTCTTC.

The V and J genes are TRBV6-5 and TRBJ2-7; 7 bases agree with TRBD1. This CDR3 is built from 13 residues. The V gene end was trimmed by 3 bases and the J gene end by 6 bases; junction bases not matched to a gene: 5. Germline CDR1 MNHEY, CDR2 SVGAGI. CDR3 sequence (DNA): TGTGCCAGCAGTTATATACAGGGGCTCGAGCAGTACTTC. It encodes CASSYIQGLEQYF.

This clone was seen more than once but under ten times. The V gene is TRBV3-1 (or the pseudogene TRBV3-2), the J gene TRBJ2-7, with D possibly matching TRBD1 (5 bases). Between the trimmed V and J ends, which lost 4 bases and 0 bases, there was a span of 10 bases. The CDR3 sequence is 14 residues long. Germline lookup yields CDR1 LGHDT and CDR2 YNNKEL (reference sequence). The CDR3 sequence is CASSPRTFSYEQYF. DNA for the CDR3: TGTGCCAGCAGCCCTCGGACATTCTCCTACGAGCAGTACTTC.

For the CDR3, the DNA is TGTGCCAGTAGTATCTTAGCGGGAGTGGGCGGGGAGCTGTTTTTT. It is translated as CASSILAGVGGELFF. This sequence joins TRBV19 and TRBJ2-2, with TRBD2 identical over 9 bases. The V gene end was trimmed by 3 bases and the J gene end by 7 bases; junction bases not matched to a gene: 6. CDR3 length: 15 amino acids. Germline CDR1 and CDR2: LNHDA and SQIVND (reference sequence).

This chain connects TRBV11-2 to TRBJ2-2; a weak D match, TRBD1 (5 bases). The CDR3 totals 14 residues. V lost 2 bases, J lost 6 bases, and 10 bases lay in between. The germline V gene has CDR1 SGHAT and CDR2 FQNNGV. As DNA, the CDR3 is TGTGCCAGCAGCTTATCAGGGATTTCCGGGGAGCTGTTTTTT. Protein: CASSLSGISGELFF. Drawing the rest from reference TRBV11-2 and TRBJ2-2, the complete variable domain is EAGVAQSPRYKIIEKRQSVAFWCNPISGHATLYWYQQILGQGPKLLIQFQNNGVVDDSQLPKDRFSAERLKGVDSTLKIQPAKLEDSAVYLCASSLSGISGELFFGEGSRLTVL.

The chain employs TRBV7-2 and TRBJ2-3; 8 bases map to TRBD2. The J segment lost 0 bases and the V segment lost 2 bases, leaving 4 bases of the junction unmatched. The length of the CDR3 is 16 residues. The V gene's germline CDR1 is SGHTA and CDR2 FQGNSA. The CDR3 bases are TGTGCCAGCAGCTTATATAGCGGGACTAGCACAGATACGCAGTATTTT. This translates into CASSLYSGTSTDTQYF.

This clone was seen once. This chain connects TRBV29-1 to TRBJ2-7; D uncertain. Germline V CDR1 and CDR2: SQVTM, ANQGSEA. V lost 4 bases and J 5 bases, leaving 6 bases between the germline ends. CDR3 length: 10 amino acids. CDR3 bases: TGCAGCGTTGGGCAGGACGAGCAGTACTTC. It translates to CSVGQDEQYF.

The chain carries TRBV3-1 (or the pseudogene TRBV3-2) and TRBJ2-1, with D maybe TRBD2 (5 bases). Germline loops: CDR1 LGHDT, CDR2 YNNKEL (reference sequence). CDR3 size: 16 residues. Trimming stripped 4 bases from V and 7 bases from J, with 20 bases between. The CDR3 region is CASSRGPTRTRNEQFF. In DNA, the CDR3 is TGTGCCAGCAGCCGAGGACCGACTCGGACTCGGAATGAGCAGTTCTTC.

The rearrangement links TRBV9 to TRBJ2-3, with D tentatively TRBD2 (7 bases). This CDR3 is 16 amino acids long. The V gene lost 4 bases and the J gene lost 5 bases, with 20 bases spanning the gap. In germline, CDR1 is SGDLS, CDR2 YYNGEE. The CDR3 region has the DNA TGTGCCAGCAGCTCCGAGTCGGGGGGCGCGATAGATACGCAGTATTTT. This codes for CASSSESGGAIDTQYF.

The chain carries TRBV28 and TRBJ1-2; D gene ambiguous. The germline gives CDR1 MDHEN, CDR2 SYDVKM. This CDR3 region has 14 residues. The V gene lost 2 bases and the J gene lost 2 bases, with 9 bases spanning the gap. The CDR3 DNA follows: TGTGCCAGCAGTTTAGGCGTCAGGAACTATGGCTACACCTTC. Its protein product is CASSLGVRNYGYTF.

This sequence joins TRBV19 and TRBJ2-1; 7 positions agree with TRBD2. The CDR3 is 12 amino acids. CDR1 and CDR2 (germline): LNHDA, SQIVND (reference sequence). Trimming at V came to 5 bases and at J to 6 bases, leaving 1 base not matched to a gene. The CDR3 region is CASSSSGNEQFF. CDR3 nucleotide sequence: TGTGCCAGTAGTTCTAGCGGCAATGAGCAGTTCTTC.

CDR3 in DNA: TGTGCCACCAGTGATATAGTAGCGGATCAGCCCCAGCATTTT. This encodes CATSDIVADQPQHF. The gene calls are TRBV24-1 and TRBJ1-5; D call uncertain. CDR3 length: 14 residues. Between the trimmed V and J ends, which lost 3 bases and 5 bases, there was a span of 10 bases. The germline V gene encodes CDR1 KGHDR and CDR2 SFDVKD.

The chain recombines TRBV28 with TRBJ2-7; 8 bases line up with TRBD1. The CDR3 contains 13 residues. V was pared by 8 bases and J by 5 bases, with 8 bases of the junction left unmatched. Germline CDR1 and CDR2: MDHEN and SYDVKM. CDR3 DNA sequence: TGTGCCAGCCGCGGGACAGGCTATAACGAGCAGTACTTC. It translates to CASRGTGYNEQYF.

The chain recombines TRBV7-2 with TRBJ1-2, with a tentative D call TRBD1 (6 bases). The V end lost 5 bases, the J end lost 0 bases, and 22 bases lay between the germline ends. This CDR3 is built from 18 residues. Germline values: CDR1 SGHTA, CDR2 FQGNSA. The CDR3 loop reads CASSPRGQRINPNYGYTF. The CDR3 nucleotides read TGTGCCAGCAGCCCTCGAGGACAGCGAATAAACCCTAACTATGGCTACACCTTC.

In DNA form, the CDR3 reads TGTGCCAGCAGGGACCGGGCAGGGCGGTCACCCCTCCACTTT. This sequence encodes CASRDRAGRSPLHF. This chain joins TRBV3-1 (or the pseudogene TRBV3-2) and TRBJ1-6; tentatively, D is TRBD1 (5 bases). Trimming left V 6 bases short and J 10 bases short, with 16 bases between. Germline values: CDR1 LGHDT, CDR2 YNNKEL (reference sequence). The CDR3 loop spans 14 amino acids.

The V and J genes are TRBV6-2 or TRBV6-3 and TRBJ2-7, with a weak D call TRBD2 (5 bases). Trimming took 4 bases from V and 6 from J, leaving 13 bases between them. From germline, CDR1 is MNHEY and CDR2 SVGEGT. The CDR3 sequence is 13 residues long. In nucleotides, the CDR3 is TGTGCCAGCAGTTCCTTCGGACTGGGCGAGCAGTACTTC. Residues: CASSSFGLGEQYF.

The chain has TRBV19 and TRBJ1-5, with D possibly matching TRBD1 (5 bases). CDR3 size: 15 residues. V was clipped by 1 base and J by 4 bases, with 11 bases between them. Germline V gene lookup returns CDR1 LNHDA and CDR2 SQIVND (reference sequence). The CDR3 coding sequence is TGTGCCAGTAGTATAGGGGGGGACCGAAATCAGCCCCAGCATTTT. Translated, it gives CASSIGGDRNQPQHF.

The chain carries TRBV14 and TRBJ2-1; TRBD2 matches 8 bases. This CDR3 region has 18 residues. Germline CDR1 and CDR2: SGHDN and FVKESK. V shed 0 bases, J shed 6 bases, and the junction held 13 bases outside the gene matches. The CDR3 protein is CASSQDAGGIRLGNEQFF. Here the CDR3 DNA reads TGTGCCAGCAGCCAAGATGCGGGGGGAATCCGGTTAGGCAATGAGCAGTTCTTC.

This clone was observed a handful of times. This chain joins TRBV4-2 and TRBJ2-7; 11 nucleotides agree with TRBD2. The CDR3 extends over 17 amino acids. Germline assignment: CDR1 LGHNA and CDR2 YNFKEQ. Losses at the gene ends were 1 base for V and 5 bases for J; bases not matched to a gene: 10. The CDR3 DNA reads TGTGCCAGCAGCCAAGGCCATGCGACTAGCGGGAAAAACGAGCAGTACTTC. As protein: CASSQGHATSGKNEQYF.

This chain joins TRBV19 and TRBJ2-7; 10 nucleotides agree with TRBD1. In germline, CDR1 is LNHDA, CDR2 SQIVND (reference sequence). The CDR3 has 15 amino acids. Germline trimming cut 7 bases from V and 2 bases from J; bases unmatched to any gene: 8. For the CDR3, the DNA is TGTGCCAGTACCAAAGAGGGGACAGGGGCCTACGAGCAGTACTTC. Its protein product is CASTKEGTGAYEQYF.

The rearrangement links TRBV4-2 to TRBJ2-1, with D tentatively TRBD1 (6 bases). The CDR3 spans 14 residues. CDR1 and CDR2 (germline): LGHNA, YNFKEQ. V was cut by 0 bases and J by 10 bases, with 13 bases left in between. The CDR3 loop reads CASSQEILRGEQFF. The CDR3 coding sequence is TGTGCCAGCAGCCAAGAGATCCTAAGGGGGGAGCAGTTCTTC.

This chain joins TRBV6-5 and TRBJ1-2, with D perhaps matching TRBD1 (5 bases). The germline V and J ends were trimmed by 6 bases and 8 bases, with 19 bases remaining between them. CDR1 MNHEY and CDR2 SVGAGI come from the germline V gene. The length of the CDR3 is 14 residues. The CDR3 DNA reads as TGTGCCAGCAGCCTAGGCTCCGGAGGGGACGGCTACACCTTC. The encoded protein is CASSLGSGGDGYTF.

The chain employs TRBV25-1 and TRBJ1-6; unclear D gene. V lost 9 bases, J lost 8 bases, and 5 bases lay in between. The CDR3 sequence is 10 residues long. Germline lookup yields CDR1 MGHDK and CDR2 SYGVNS. This CDR3 reads CASGDSPLHF. CDR3 in DNA: TGTGCCAGTGGAGATTCACCCCTCCACTTT. Supplemented by reference TRBV25-1 and TRBJ1-6, the full variable domain reads EADIYQTPRYLVIGTGKKITLECSQTMGHDKMYWYQQDPGMELHLIHYSYGVNSTEKGDLSSESTVSRIRTEHFPLTLESARPSHTSQYLCASGDSPLHFGNGTRLTVT.